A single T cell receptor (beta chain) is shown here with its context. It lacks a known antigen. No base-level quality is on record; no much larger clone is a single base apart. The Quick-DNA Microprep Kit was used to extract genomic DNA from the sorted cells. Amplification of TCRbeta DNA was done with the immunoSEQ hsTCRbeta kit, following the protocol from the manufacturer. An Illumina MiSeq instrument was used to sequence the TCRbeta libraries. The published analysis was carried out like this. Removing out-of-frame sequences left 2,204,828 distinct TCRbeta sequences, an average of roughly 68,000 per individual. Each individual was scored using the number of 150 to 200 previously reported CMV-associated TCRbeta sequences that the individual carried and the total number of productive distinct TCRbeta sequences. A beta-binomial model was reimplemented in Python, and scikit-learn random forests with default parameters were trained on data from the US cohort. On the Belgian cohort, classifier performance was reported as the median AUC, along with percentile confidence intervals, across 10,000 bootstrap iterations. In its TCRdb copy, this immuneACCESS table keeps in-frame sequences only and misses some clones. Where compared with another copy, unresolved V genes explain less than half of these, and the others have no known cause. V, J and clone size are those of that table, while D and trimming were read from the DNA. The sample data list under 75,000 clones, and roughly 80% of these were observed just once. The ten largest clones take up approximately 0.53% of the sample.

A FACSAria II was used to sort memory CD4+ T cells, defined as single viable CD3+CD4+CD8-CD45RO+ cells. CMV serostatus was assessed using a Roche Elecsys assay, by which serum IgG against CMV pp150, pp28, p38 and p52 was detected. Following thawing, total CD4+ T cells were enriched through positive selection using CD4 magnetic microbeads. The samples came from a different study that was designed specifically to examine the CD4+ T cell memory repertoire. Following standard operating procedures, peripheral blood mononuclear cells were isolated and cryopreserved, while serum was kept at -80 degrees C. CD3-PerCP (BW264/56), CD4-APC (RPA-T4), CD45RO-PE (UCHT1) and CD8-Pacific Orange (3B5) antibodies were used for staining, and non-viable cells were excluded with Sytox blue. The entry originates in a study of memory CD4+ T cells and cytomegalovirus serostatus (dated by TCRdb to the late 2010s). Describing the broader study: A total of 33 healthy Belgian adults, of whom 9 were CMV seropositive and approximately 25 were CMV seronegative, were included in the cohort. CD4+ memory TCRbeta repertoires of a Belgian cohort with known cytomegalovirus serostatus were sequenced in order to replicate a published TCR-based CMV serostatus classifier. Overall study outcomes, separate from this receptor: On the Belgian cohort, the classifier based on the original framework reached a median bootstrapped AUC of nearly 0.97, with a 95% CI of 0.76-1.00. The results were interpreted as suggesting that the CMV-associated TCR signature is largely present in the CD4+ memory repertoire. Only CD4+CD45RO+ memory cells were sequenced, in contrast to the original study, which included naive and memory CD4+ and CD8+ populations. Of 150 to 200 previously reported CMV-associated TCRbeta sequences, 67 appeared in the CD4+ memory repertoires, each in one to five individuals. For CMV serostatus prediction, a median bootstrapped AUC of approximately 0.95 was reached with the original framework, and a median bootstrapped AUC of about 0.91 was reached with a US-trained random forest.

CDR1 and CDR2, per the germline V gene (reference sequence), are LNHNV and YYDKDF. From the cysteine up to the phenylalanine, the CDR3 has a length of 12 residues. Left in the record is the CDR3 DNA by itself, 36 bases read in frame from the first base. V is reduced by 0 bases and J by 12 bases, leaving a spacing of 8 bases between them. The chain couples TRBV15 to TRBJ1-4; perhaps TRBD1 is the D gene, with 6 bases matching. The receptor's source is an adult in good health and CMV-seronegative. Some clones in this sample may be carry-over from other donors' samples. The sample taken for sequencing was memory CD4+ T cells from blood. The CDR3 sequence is CATSRDWGQLFF. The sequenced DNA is TGTGCCACCAGCAGAGATTGGGGGCAACTGTTTTTT. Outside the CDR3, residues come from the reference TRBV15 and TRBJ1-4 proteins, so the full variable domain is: DAMVIQNPRYQVTQFGKPVTLSCSQTLNHNVMYWYQQKSSQAPKLLFHYYDKDFNNEADTPDNFQSRRPNTSFCFLDIRSPGLGDTAMYLCATSRDWGQLFFGSGTQLSVL.